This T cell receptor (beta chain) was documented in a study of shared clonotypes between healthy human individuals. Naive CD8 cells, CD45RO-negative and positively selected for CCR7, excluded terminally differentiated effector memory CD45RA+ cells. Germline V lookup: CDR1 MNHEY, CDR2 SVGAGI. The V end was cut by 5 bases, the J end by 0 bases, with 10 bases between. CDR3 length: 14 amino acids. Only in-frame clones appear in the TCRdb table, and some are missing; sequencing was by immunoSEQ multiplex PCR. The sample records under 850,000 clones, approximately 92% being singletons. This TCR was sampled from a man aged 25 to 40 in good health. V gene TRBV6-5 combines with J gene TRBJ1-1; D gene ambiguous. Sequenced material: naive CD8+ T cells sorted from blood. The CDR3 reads CASSLGTMNTEAFF. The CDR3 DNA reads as TGTGCCAGCAGTCTCGGAACCATGAACACTGAAGCTTTCTTT.